This T cell receptor (beta chain) was sequenced in a study of shared clonotypes between healthy human individuals. Only CD45RO-negative cells positively selected for CCR7 counted as naive CD8 cells, so terminally differentiated effector memory CD45RA+ cells were excluded. The protocol was immunoSEQ multiplex PCR, while the TCRdb copy is restricted to in-frame clones and leaves out a portion. Altogether about 2.1 million clones are present, approximately 92% being singletons, with the ten largest covering 1.5% to 2%. V was clipped by 5 bases and J by 7 bases; unmatched bases: 21. From germline, CDR1 is SGHRS and CDR2 YFSETQ. The CDR3 spans 19 residues.

This sequence originates from a man between 18 and 35 years old in good health. Some clones in this sample may be carry-over from other donors' samples. This chain joins TRBV5-1 and TRBJ2-7; 13 positions match TRBD2. Material: naive CD8+ T cells from PBMCs. CDR3 coding DNA: TGCGCCAGCAGAATGGCCGGAACAGAGACTAGCGGGAGGCCGTGGGAGCAGTACTTC. Amino acid sequence: CASRMAGTETSGRPWEQYF.